Following are 32 T cell receptor beta chains from one sample sequenced in a study of blood T cell repertoires in COVID-19. The data were produced by immunoSEQ multiplex PCR, yet TCRdb's version contains in-frame clones alone and is incomplete. The sample has over 200,000 clones, about 84% seen once. Sequencing used peripheral blood. These receptors came from a woman of 80 years or more with COVID-19, enrolled during active disease.

This clone appeared once. V is TRBV6-5 and J is TRBJ2-1, with 9 bases matching TRBD1. With 5 bases clipped from V and 4 bases from J, the junction kept 6 bases outside the gene matches. The length of the CDR3 is 15 residues. The germline gives CDR1 MNHEY, CDR2 SVGAGI. The CDR3 DNA reads TGTGCCAGCAGTACTGAAGGACAGGGGTACAATGAGCAGTTCTTC. It yields the protein CASSTEGQGYNEQFF.

This chain joins TRBV24-1 and TRBJ2-1, with TRBD2 matching over 7 bases. This CDR3 contains 13 residues. CDR1 is KGHDR, CDR2 SFDVKD, per germline. The J segment lost 6 bases and the V segment lost 5 bases, leaving 3 bases of the junction unmatched. CDR3 region: CATSGWGGNEQFF. In DNA form, the CDR3 reads TGTGCCACCAGTGGATGGGGGGGCAATGAGCAGTTCTTC.

The chain is built from TRBV12-5 and TRBJ2-3; 12 nucleotides agree with TRBD2. In germline, CDR1 is LGHNT, CDR2 FRNRAP. This CDR3 has 16 amino acids. J lost 6 bases, V lost 6 bases, and 10 bases had no gene match. The CDR3 loop reads CASGSGLAGSGDTQYF. For the CDR3, the DNA is TGTGCTAGTGGCTCCGGACTAGCGGGATCGGGGGATACGCAGTATTTT.

The chain couples TRBV11-2 to TRBJ2-7; 9 bases fit TRBD2. The CDR3 covers 15 residues. V trimming: 3 bases; J trimming: 5 bases; junction bases outside the gene matches: 8. Germline V lookup: CDR1 SGHAT, CDR2 FQNNGV. The CDR3 sequence: CASSLGAGGLNEQYF. DNA of the CDR3: TGTGCCAGCAGCTTGGGAGCGGGGGGCCTTAACGAGCAGTACTTC.

The chain carries TRBV28 and TRBJ2-3; 7 bases fit TRBD1. V shed 4 bases, J shed 4 bases, and the junction held 5 bases outside the gene matches. Germline loops: CDR1 MDHEN, CDR2 SYDVKM. The CDR3 totals 14 residues. The CDR3 DNA reads TGTGCCAGCAGTTGGAAGGGGGCCCCAGATACGCAGTATTTT. Encoded protein: CASSWKGAPDTQYF.

The rearrangement joins TRBV27 to TRBJ2-7, with 11 bases fitting TRBD2. Germline-derived CDR1 and CDR2 are MNHEY and SMNVEV (reference sequence). The CDR3 runs to 14 residues. V dropped 5 bases and J dropped 4; count of bases not matched to a gene: 4. CDR3 amino acids: CASSPGTSGYEQYF. The CDR3 DNA reads TGTGCCAGCAGTCCCGGGACTAGCGGTTACGAGCAGTACTTC.

A note on this clone: Sequence at one end of the junction differs from germline and may be a read error. The J gene is TRBJ1-2, the V gene TRBV2; no reliable D call. CDR3 size: 11 residues. Germline-derived CDR1 and CDR2 are SNHLY and FYNNEI. The CDR3 region is CAGSGQAAVRF. DNA of the CDR3: TGTGCCGGCTCCGGCCAGGCAGCCGTTCGCTTC.

The rearrangement uses TRBV29-1 and TRBJ2-1, with 14 bases matching TRBD2. There are 16 residues in the CDR3. CDR1 and CDR2 from the germline V gene are SQVTM and ANQGSEA. Unmatched junction bases numbered 6, after V lost 7 bases and J lost 1 base. The DNA for the CDR3 is TGCAGCGCTGGGACTAGCGGGAGCGGGTCCTACAATGAGCAGTTCTTC. Its translation: CSAGTSGSGSYNEQFF.

This clone was seen more than once but under ten times. This chain joins TRBV19 and TRBJ1-6; 7 bases map to TRBD1. This CDR3 region has 14 residues. Germline values: CDR1 LNHDA, CDR2 SQIVND (reference sequence). V shed 7 bases and J 6 bases; nucleotides not matched to a gene: 6. As DNA, the CDR3 is TGTGCCAGTACCAGACAGGGCTCTAATTCACCCCTCCACTTT. Residues: CASTRQGSNSPLHF.

The chain combines TRBV25-1 with TRBJ1-5; D call uncertain. In germline, CDR1 is MGHDK, CDR2 SYGVNS. Trimming took 2 bases from V and 7 from J, leaving 15 bases between them. The CDR3 totals 15 residues. DNA of the CDR3: TGTGCCAGCAGTGAAAGCGGTATAGAGGGACAGCCCCAGCATTTT. It is translated as CASSESGIEGQPQHF.

This rearrangement joins TRBV25-1 to TRBJ1-5; D unclear. Germline lookup yields CDR1 MGHDK and CDR2 SYGVNS. Trimming took off 3 bases at V and 7 bases at J, with 16 bases between the two ends. CDR3 size: 15 residues. CDR3 region: CASSDGVGGYQPQHF. The CDR3 DNA is TGTGCCAGCAGTGACGGCGTGGGAGGGTACCAGCCCCAGCATTTT.

V is TRBV18 and J is TRBJ2-2; D remains ambiguous. This CDR3 is built from 19 residues. Germline lookup yields CDR1 KGHSH and CDR2 LQKENI. Trimming cost V 3 bases and J 4 bases, with 24 bases left between them. Here the CDR3 reads CASSPYRALGLDGTGELFF. CDR3 coding DNA: TGTGCCAGCTCACCGTATCGAGCCTTGGGCCTCGACGGCACCGGGGAGCTGTTTTTT.

This chain uses TRBV5-1 with TRBJ1-6; 7 nucleotides agree with TRBD1. The CDR3 runs to 14 residues. V was clipped by 3 bases and J by 8 bases; unmatched bases: 5. The V gene's germline CDR1 is SGHRS and CDR2 YFSETQ. The CDR3 loop is CASSSGTADSPLHF. The CDR3 DNA is TGCGCCAGCAGCTCCGGGACAGCAGATTCACCCCTCCACTTT.

The chain recombines TRBV7-2 with TRBJ1-2; 12 nucleotides agree with TRBD1. The germline CDR1 and CDR2 sequences are SGHTA and FQGNSA. The CDR3 has 16 residues. The junction had 10 bases not matched to a gene; V was cut back by 11 bases and J by 0 bases. CDR3 bases: TGTGCCTGCCCTCGGGACAGGGGGCTGACTAACTATGGCTACACCTTC. Its translation is CACPRDRGLTNYGYTF.

The CDR3, as DNA: TGCGCCAGCAGCTTGGGCCTAACAGATTCACCCCTCCACTTT. Amino acid sequence: CASSLGLTDSPLHF. The chain uses TRBV5-1 and TRBJ1-6; D unclear. Deletions cut 0 bases from V and 8 bases from J, with 9 bases between. This CDR3 is built from 14 residues. CDR1 and CDR2 (germline): SGHRS, YFSETQ.

The chain carries TRBV5-1 and TRBJ2-1; D is possibly TRBD1 (6 bases). There are 13 residues in the CDR3. Trimming took off 2 bases at V and 8 bases at J, with 11 bases between the two ends. Per the germline V gene, CDR1 is SGHRS and CDR2 is YFSETQ. The chain's CDR3 is CASSFIPGDEQFF. CDR3 sequence (DNA): TGCGCCAGCAGCTTTATTCCAGGGGATGAGCAGTTCTTC.

This rearrangement joins TRBV5-4 to TRBJ2-2, with a tentative D call TRBD2 (6 bases). Trimming cost V 0 bases and J 3 bases, with 12 bases left between them. The CDR3 sequence is 16 residues long. Germline CDR1 SGHNT, CDR2 YYREEE (reference sequence). CDR3 sequence: CASSLAIGRYTGELFF. The CDR3 nucleotides read TGTGCCAGCAGCTTGGCTATAGGGAGGTACACCGGGGAGCTGTTTTTT.

The J gene is TRBJ1-1, the V gene TRBV7-9; possibly TRBD1 for D (6 bases). CDR1 and CDR2 from the germline V gene are SEHNR and FQNEAQ (reference sequence). The V end lost 2 bases, the J end lost 1 base, and 11 bases lay between the germline ends. The length of the CDR3 is 15 residues. The CDR3 is CASSLNLGGNTEAFF. CDR3 nucleotide sequence: TGTGCCAGCAGCTTAAATCTAGGGGGGAACACTGAAGCTTTCTTT.

The CDR3 DNA is TGTGCCAGCTCACCACCTTCCGTGGGCGATGAGCAGTTCTTC. Amino acid sequence: CASSPPSVGDEQFF. The chain joins TRBV18 to TRBJ2-1; D remains ambiguous. The CDR3 is made up of 14 amino acids. Germline V gives CDR1 KGHSH, CDR2 LQKENI. Trimming pared 0 bases from V and 8 bases from J, leaving 11 bases between. Complete variable domain (other parts from reference TRBV18 and TRBJ2-1): NAGVMQNPRHLVRRRGQEARLRCSPMKGHSHVYWYRQLPEEGLKFMVYLQKENIIDESGMPKERFSAEFPKEGPSILRIQQVVRGDSAAYFCASSPPSVGDEQFFGPGTRLTVL.

The chain recombines TRBV5-4 with TRBJ2-7; D is perhaps TRBD2 (6 bases). V was pared by 0 bases and J by 7 bases, with 20 bases between. CDR3 length: 16 amino acids. Germline loops: CDR1 SGHNT, CDR2 YYREEE (reference sequence). CDR3 residues: CASSLGGRQSFKEQYF. CDR3 in DNA: TGTGCCAGCAGCTTGGGGGGGAGGCAATCTTTCAAAGAGCAGTACTTC.

The J gene is TRBJ1-1, the V gene TRBV5-6; the D gene is possibly TRBD1 (5 bases). CDR1 and CDR2 from the germline V gene are SGHDT and YYEEEE. The ends were cut back, 4 bases at V and 1 base at J, with 11 bases in the middle. The CDR3 runs 14 residues. Here the CDR3 reads CASSRPGGNTEAFF. In DNA, the CDR3 is TGTGCCAGCAGCCGTCCGGGGGGGAACACTGAAGCTTTCTTT.

This clone appeared a few times. The rearrangement joins TRBV29-1 to TRBJ2-1; 13 bases align to TRBD2. The germline V gene encodes CDR1 SQVTM and CDR2 ANQGSEA. The CDR3 extends over 13 amino acids. After removal of 6 bases from V and 10 bases from J, the junction contained 6 bases not matched to a gene. DNA of the CDR3: TGCAGCGTCCCCGGGACTAGCGGGATCGAGCAGTTCTTC. Translating gives CSVPGTSGIEQFF.

The chain couples TRBV2 to TRBJ2-1; 7 nucleotides agree with TRBD2. Trimming at V came to 8 bases and at J to 9 bases, leaving 10 bases not matched to a gene. The CDR3 spans 13 residues. CDR1 and CDR2 from the germline V gene are SNHLY and FYNNEI. The CDR3 region is CASGTSESGEQFF. In DNA form, the CDR3 reads TGTGCCAGCGGTACTAGCGAATCGGGTGAGCAGTTCTTC.

This clone was seen once. The genes are TRBV19 and TRBJ2-7; D might be TRBD1 (5 bases). V was clipped by 6 bases and J by 0 bases, with 9 bases between them. CDR3 length: 13 residues. Germline V lookup: CDR1 LNHDA, CDR2 SQIVND (reference sequence). For the CDR3, the DNA is TGTGCCAGTAGACAGGCCCCCTCCTACGAGCAGTACTTC. Its protein is CASRQAPSYEQYF.

This sequence joins TRBV7-9 and TRBJ1-5; 8 bases match TRBD1. The V gene's germline CDR1 is SEHNR and CDR2 FQNEAQ (reference sequence). There are 17 residues in the CDR3. The trim removed 3 bases at V and 8 bases at J, leaving 15 bases unmatched. The CDR3 sequence: CASSLGAAGQGPEPQHF. The CDR3 DNA reads as TGTGCCAGCAGCTTGGGCGCCGCCGGACAGGGACCTGAGCCCCAGCATTTT.

The chain is built from TRBV5-1 and TRBJ2-7; D unresolved. The CDR3 contains 13 residues. Germline CDR1 SGHRS, CDR2 YFSETQ. V lost 4 bases to trimming and J lost 9 bases, with 17 bases between them. The CDR3: CASSASVDSWQYF. The CDR3 nucleotides read TGCGCCAGCAGCGCCTCAGTTGATAGCTGGCAGTACTTC.

This sequence joins TRBV3-1 (or the pseudogene TRBV3-2) and TRBJ1-2; perhaps TRBD1 as D (5 bases). Germline V lookup: CDR1 LGHDT, CDR2 YNNKEL (reference sequence). The CDR3 runs to 14 residues. Trimming left V 4 bases short and J 4 bases short, with 13 bases between. CDR3 residues: CASSRARGIYGYTF. The DNA of the CDR3 is TGTGCCAGCAGCCGAGCCCGGGGGATCTATGGCTACACCTTC.

DNA for the CDR3: TGTGCCAGCTCACCCGTGTCGGGCAATGAGCAGTTCTTC. Its translation: CASSPVSGNEQFF. The chain links TRBV18 to TRBJ2-1; D is uncertain. The CDR3 has 13 amino acids. In germline, CDR1 is KGHSH, CDR2 LQKENI. V shed 3 bases and J shed 6 bases, with 9 bases lying between them.

The chain couples TRBV5-1 to TRBJ2-1, with 8 bases matching TRBD1. From germline, CDR1 is SGHRS and CDR2 YFSETQ. The CDR3 loop spans 15 amino acids. The J segment lost 6 bases and the V segment lost 0 bases, leaving 5 bases of the junction unmatched. CDR3 nucleotide sequence: TGCGCCAGCAGCTTGGTGGGACAGGTAGGCAATGAGCAGTTCTTC. Amino acid sequence: CASSLVGQVGNEQFF.

The CDR3 loop reads CASNAGFQETQYF. The CDR3 region has the DNA TGCGCCAGCAACGCAGGTTTCCAAGAGACCCAGTACTTC. V usage is TRBV5-1 and J usage is TRBJ2-5, with D unclear. Germline V CDR1 and CDR2: SGHRS, YFSETQ. The CDR3 length is 13 residues. V shed 6 bases and J shed 1 base, with 10 bases lying between them.

This chain uses TRBV4-1 with TRBJ1-2; no definite D call. CDR1 and CDR2 from the germline V gene are MGHRA and YSYEKL. The CDR3 extends over 16 amino acids. V was shortened by 1 base and J by 8 bases, with 20 bases between the two germline ends. The chain's CDR3 is CASSQGADALSWGYTF. The CDR3, as DNA: TGCGCCAGCAGCCAAGGAGCGGACGCCCTAAGTTGGGGCTACACCTTC.

In DNA form, the CDR3 reads TGTGCCAGCAGCCTCAATAGCGGGGGGGCCACAGATACGCAGTATTTT. It is translated as CASSLNSGGATDTQYF. The V and J genes are TRBV3-1 (or the pseudogene TRBV3-2) and TRBJ2-3; TRBD2 matches at 11 bases. This CDR3 has 16 amino acids. Looked up from germline, CDR1 is LGHDT and CDR2 is YNNKEL (reference sequence). Germline trimming cut 4 bases from V and 2 bases from J; bases unmatched to any gene: 5.